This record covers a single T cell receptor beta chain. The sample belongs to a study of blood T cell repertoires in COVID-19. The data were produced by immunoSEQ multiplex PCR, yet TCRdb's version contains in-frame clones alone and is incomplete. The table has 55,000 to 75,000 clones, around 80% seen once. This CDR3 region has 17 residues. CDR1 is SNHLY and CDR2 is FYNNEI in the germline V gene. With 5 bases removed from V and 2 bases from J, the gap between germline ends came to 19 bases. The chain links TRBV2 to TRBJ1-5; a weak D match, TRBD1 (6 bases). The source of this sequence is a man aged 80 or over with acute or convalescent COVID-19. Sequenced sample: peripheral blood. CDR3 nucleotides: TGTGCCAGCAGTCTCTACGCCACAGGGCTCGGCAATCAGCCCCAGCATTTT. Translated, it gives CASSLYATGLGNQPQHF.